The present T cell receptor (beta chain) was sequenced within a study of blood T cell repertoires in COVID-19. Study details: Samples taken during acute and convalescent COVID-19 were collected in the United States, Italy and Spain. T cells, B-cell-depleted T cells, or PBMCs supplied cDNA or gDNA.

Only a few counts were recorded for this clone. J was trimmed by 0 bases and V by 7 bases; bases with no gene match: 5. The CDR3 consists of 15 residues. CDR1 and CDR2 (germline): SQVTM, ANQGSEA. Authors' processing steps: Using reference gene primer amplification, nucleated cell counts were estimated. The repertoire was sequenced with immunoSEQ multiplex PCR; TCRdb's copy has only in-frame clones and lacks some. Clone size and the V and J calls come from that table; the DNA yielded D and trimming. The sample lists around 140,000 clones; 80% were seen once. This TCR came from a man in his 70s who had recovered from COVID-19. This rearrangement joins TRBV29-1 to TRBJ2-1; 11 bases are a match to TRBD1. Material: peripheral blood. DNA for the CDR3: TGCAGCGGTGCCGGGACAGGGGGCTCCTACAATGAGCAGTTCTTC. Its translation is CSGAGTGGSYNEQFF.